Sequencing of this T cell receptor beta chain was carried out in a study of patients and donors after allogeneic stem cell transplantation. Each CDR3 protein is one row after TCRdb ran MiXCR on the RT-PCR reads. In the table there are about 150,000 distinct CDR3 sequences, over 30% of which are singletons. The germline gives CDR1 SGDLS, CDR2 YYNGEE. J was trimmed by 5 bases and V by 3 bases; bases with no gene match: 7. The CDR3 contains 15 residues. The TCR sequence derives from a human donor who was either an allogeneic HSCT recipient or a stem cell or donor lymphocyte infusion donor (not recorded which). It is not recorded whose cells these are; they may come from a transplant donor. Input material: blood, either unsorted or a sorted T cell fraction (not recorded which). The chain employs TRBV9 and TRBJ2-2; TRBD1 aligns across 7 bases. The CDR3 sequence is CASSAPQGSTGELFF. The CDR3 coding sequence is TGTGCCAGCAGCGCACCACAGGGGTCGACCGGGGAGCTGTTTTTT.